The TCR beta chain under discussion was sequenced for a study of shared clonotypes between healthy human individuals. Trimming took off 2 bases at V and 4 bases at J, with 10 bases between the two ends. The CDR3 consists of 13 residues. The germline gives CDR1 SGHRS, CDR2 YFSETQ. Each subset's genomic DNA was shared equally among a number of immunoSEQ plates. 300 ng DNA, approximately 30,000 T cell genomes, went into unsorted PBMC replicate PCRs. Ten immunoSEQ deep assay plates served to sequence unsorted PBMC DNA. TCRdb's copy holds only in-frame clones and misses some; the assay was immunoSEQ multiplex PCR. The sample carries approximately 500,000 clones, about 72% recorded once.

This clonotype was sampled from a woman aged 40 to 50 in good health. Some clones in this sample may be carry-over from other donors' samples. Sequenced input: PBMCs. The genes are TRBV5-1 and TRBJ2-7, with D possibly being TRBD2 (7 bases). The DNA of the CDR3 is TGCGCCAGCAGCTTCGGGGGGCTGTACGAGCAGTACTTC. As protein: CASSFGGLYEQYF.